The 30 T cell receptor beta chains below all came from one sample that was sequenced in a study of blood T cell repertoires in COVID-19 (dated by TCRdb to about 2020). The library was produced with the immunoSEQ multiplex PCR assay. What TCRdb holds here is the immuneACCESS table cut down to in-frame rearrangements. Part of the clones is not present; checked against another copy, under half of the missing clones reflect an unresolved V gene, and the others are unexplained. This sample holds about 64,000 clones; more than 75% were observed only once. The ten largest clonotypes hold around 13% of the sample. Sequencing was performed on peripheral blood. These receptors were taken from a human donor in a cohort sampled during active COVID-19.

The chain has TRBV6-2 or TRBV6-3 and TRBJ2-1; 8 bases align to TRBD2. J gave up 7 bases and V 2 bases, and 4 bases lay outside the gene matches. The CDR3 spans 14 residues. Germline CDR1 is MNHEY and CDR2 is SVGEGT. The CDR3 coding sequence is TGTGCCAGCAGTTACCTCGGGGGGGTGAATGAGCAGTTCTTC. This codes for CASSYLGGVNEQFF.

V gene TRBV29-1 combines with J gene TRBJ2-2, with D maybe TRBD1 (6 bases). V lost 4 bases and J lost 0, with 9 bases in between. The germline CDR1 and CDR2 sequences are SQVTM and ANQGSEA. This CDR3 has 14 amino acids. CDR3 in amino acids: CSVVGQPNTGELFF. CDR3 in DNA: TGCAGCGTTGTCGGACAGCCGAACACCGGGGAGCTGTTTTTT.

The chain couples TRBV5-1 to TRBJ1-1, with a possible D match to TRBD1 (6 bases). Germline V lookup: CDR1 SGHRS, CDR2 YFSETQ. Trimming pared 2 bases from V and 1 base from J, leaving 9 bases between. This CDR3 is built from 14 residues. CDR3 DNA sequence: TGCGCCAGCAGCTTCGCAGGGGAGAACACTGAAGCTTTCTTT. Translation gives CASSFAGENTEAFF. The variable domain in full, completed from reference TRBV5-1 and TRBJ1-1, reads KAGVTQTPRYLIKTRGQQVTLSCSPISGHRSVSWYQQTPGQGLQFLFEYFSETQRNKGNFPGRFSGRQFSNSRSEMNVSTLELGDSALYLCASSFAGENTEAFFGQGTRLTVV.

This clone was seen only once. The CDR3 spells CASSAGMYEQYV. The CDR3, as DNA: TGTGCCAGCAGCGCCGGGATGTACGAGCAGTACGTC. The chain uses TRBV5-5 and TRBJ2-7; D is perhaps TRBD2 (5 bases). V was shortened by 4 bases and J by 4 bases, with 9 bases between the two germline ends. CDR1 and CDR2 (germline): SGHKS, YYEKEE (reference sequence). This CDR3 contains 12 residues.

This clone was seen a handful of times. V is TRBV5-6 and J is TRBJ1-6; 7 nucleotides align to TRBD1. Germline V lookup: CDR1 SGHDT, CDR2 YYEEEE. The J segment lost 10 bases and the V segment lost 4 bases, leaving 11 bases of the junction unmatched. This CDR3 region has 15 residues. CDR3 sequence reads: CASSTDVTGRSPLHF. The CDR3 DNA follows: TGTGCCAGCAGCACGGACGTGACAGGGCGGTCACCCCTCCACTTT.

The chain employs TRBV19 and TRBJ2-5, with 7 bases matching TRBD1. Trimming cost V 7 bases and J 5 bases; bases outside gene matches: 10. CDR3 length: 14 amino acids. The germline gives CDR1 LNHDA, CDR2 SQIVND (reference sequence). CDR3 sequence (DNA): TGTGCCAGTACTCCGACAGGGTTTGACGAGACCCAGTACTTC. This encodes CASTPTGFDETQYF.

This clone was recorded only once. The chain uses TRBV5-6 and TRBJ2-7; no clear D gene. This CDR3 spans 11 amino acids. V lost 4 bases, J lost 4 bases, and 6 bases lay in between. Germline assignment: CDR1 SGHDT and CDR2 YYEEEE. CDR3 coding DNA: TGTGCCAGCAGCCGCAGGTACGAGCAGTACTTC. Its protein product is CASSRRYEQYF.

The CDR3 region has the DNA TGCGCCAGCAGCTTGGAAGGGACTGACACAGATACGCAGTATTTT. It encodes CASSLEGTDTDTQYF. The chain combines TRBV5-1 with TRBJ2-3; possible D gene TRBD2, 6 bases. Trimming removed 0 bases from V and 2 bases from J, with 10 bases in between. Germline V CDR1 and CDR2: SGHRS, YFSETQ. This CDR3 is 15 amino acids long.

This chain links TRBV29-1 with TRBJ2-7; 9 bases fit TRBD1. Germline trimming cut 2 bases from V and 1 base from J; bases unmatched to any gene: 9. This CDR3 has 16 amino acids. Germline CDR1 reads SQVTM; CDR2 reads ANQGSEA. CDR3 region: CSVEILGGQGSYEQYV. In nucleotides, the CDR3 is TGCAGCGTTGAAATCTTGGGGGGACAGGGATCCTACGAGCAGTACGTC.

This sequence joins TRBV18 and TRBJ2-3, with TRBD1 matching 9 bases. Germline V gene sequence: CDR1 KGHSH, CDR2 LQKENI. This CDR3 region has 14 residues. V gave up 5 bases and J gave up 4 bases; unmatched junction bases: 4. Here the CDR3 reads CASSFRTGADTQYF. As DNA, the CDR3 is TGTGCCAGCTCATTTCGGACAGGGGCAGATACGCAGTATTTT.

The chain has TRBV5-8 and TRBJ2-5; maybe TRBD2 (6 bases). The CDR3 runs to 14 residues. Germline V gene lookup returns CDR1 SGHTS and CDR2 YDEGEE. The V end was cut by 3 bases, the J end by 6 bases, with 15 bases between. In DNA form, the CDR3 reads TGTGCCAGCAGCTGGGGGACTTGGGATCAGACCCAGTACTTC. Translating gives CASSWGTWDQTQYF.

The J gene is TRBJ2-3, the V gene TRBV5-1; a possible D gene is TRBD2 (6 bases). Between the trimmed V and J ends, which lost 4 bases and 5 bases, there was a span of 17 bases. Germline values: CDR1 SGHRS, CDR2 YFSETQ. The CDR3 sequence is 15 residues long. The CDR3 loop reads CASSPQASVGDTQYF. CDR3 bases: TGCGCCAGCAGCCCGCAGGCTAGCGTGGGAGATACGCAGTATTTT.

CDR3 protein: CSASGAMIPSTDTQYF. For the CDR3, the DNA is TGCAGCGCTAGCGGGGCGATGATTCCTAGCACAGATACGCAGTATTTT. The chain joins TRBV29-1 to TRBJ2-3; 9 positions match TRBD2. The V segment lost 7 bases and the J segment 0 bases; nucleotides outside the gene matches: 11. The CDR3 spans 16 residues. CDR1 and CDR2 from the germline V gene are SQVTM and ANQGSEA.

This chain connects TRBV28 to TRBJ2-1; 8 nucleotides match TRBD1. CDR1 MDHEN and CDR2 SYDVKM come from the germline V gene. CDR3 length equals 16 residues. V trimming: 5 bases; J trimming: 6 bases; junction bases outside the gene matches: 12. CDR3 sequence reads: CASSPLRTGSPNEQFF. CDR3 coding DNA: TGTGCCAGCAGTCCCCTCCGGACAGGGAGCCCCAATGAGCAGTTCTTC.

The chain links TRBV7-8 to TRBJ2-3; TRBD2 agrees at 12 bases. This CDR3 has 15 amino acids. From germline, CDR1 is SGHVS and CDR2 FQNEAQ. J gave up 5 bases and V 5 bases, and 5 bases lay outside the gene matches. CDR3 loop: CASSTGLAGLDTQYF. The DNA for the CDR3 is TGTGCCAGCAGCACAGGACTAGCGGGGCTAGATACGCAGTATTTT.

The chain recombines TRBV12-3 or TRBV12-4 with TRBJ1-2; D gene ambiguous. CDR3 size: 12 residues. V was cut by 5 bases and J by 12 bases, with 16 bases left in between. CDR3 sequence reads: CASSPRVFFHTF. For the CDR3, the DNA is TGTGCCAGCAGTCCCCGGGTATTTTTTCACACCTTC.

This clone showed up many times. This sequence joins TRBV9 and TRBJ2-1; D unclear. V was trimmed by 6 bases and J by 0 bases, leaving 10 bases between them. Per germline, CDR1 SGDLS and CDR2 YYNGEE. This CDR3 has 14 amino acids. CDR3 DNA: TGTGCCAGCACAACATCTAGCTCCTACAATGAGCAGTTCTTC. Protein sequence: CASTTSSSYNEQFF.

V and J are TRBV6-5 and TRBJ1-6, with 9 positions matching TRBD1. V gave up 10 bases and J gave up 9 bases; unmatched junction bases: 13. The CDR3 runs to 15 residues. CDR1 is MNHEY, CDR2 SVGAGI, per germline. CDR3 amino acids: CATTRTGVVSSPLHF. In nucleotides, the CDR3 is TGTGCCACCACTCGGACAGGGGTTGTTAGTTCACCCCTCCACTTT.

The chain links TRBV6-2 or TRBV6-3 to TRBJ2-4, with D maybe TRBD2 (6 bases). From germline, CDR1 is MNHEY and CDR2 SVGEGT. The CDR3 spans 16 residues. Trimming pared 0 bases from V and 0 bases from J, leaving 9 bases between. The CDR3 reads CASSYSKEGAKNIQYF. CDR3 nucleotide sequence: TGTGCCAGCAGTTACTCGAAGGAGGGAGCCAAAAACATTCAGTACTTC.

This chain links TRBV5-1 with TRBJ1-4, with D maybe TRBD1 (6 bases). CDR1 SGHRS and CDR2 YFSETQ come from the germline V gene. The CDR3 is 14 amino acids. V lost 4 bases and J lost 3, with 10 bases in between. The CDR3 protein is CASSIQGANEKLFF. The CDR3, as DNA: TGCGCCAGCAGCATACAGGGCGCTAATGAAAAACTGTTTTTT.

DNA for the CDR3: TGTGCCAGCTCACCACCGGAGAGGAGTCGGTATGGCTACACCTTC. Translation gives CASSPPERSRYGYTF. The genes are TRBV18 and TRBJ1-2, with D unresolved. The germline gives CDR1 KGHSH, CDR2 LQKENI. Between the trimmed V and J ends, which lost 0 bases and 5 bases, there was a span of 13 bases. The CDR3 runs to 15 residues.

This clone was observed once. The V and J genes are TRBV7-8 and TRBJ1-6; perhaps TRBD1 as D (5 bases). The CDR3 is 16 amino acids. CDR1 and CDR2 from the germline V gene are SGHVS and FQNEAQ. V lost 5 bases to trimming and J lost 11 bases, with 22 bases between them. CDR3: CASSPQSGREGAPLHF. DNA of the CDR3: TGTGCCAGCAGCCCGCAGTCAGGCAGGGAAGGGGCACCCCTCCACTTT.

The chain carries TRBV4-1 and TRBJ1-4, with 7 nucleotides matching TRBD1. The CDR3 is made up of 15 amino acids. Unmatched junction bases numbered 5, after V lost 4 bases and J lost 3 bases. CDR1 and CDR2 (germline): MGHRA, YSYEKL. In DNA, the CDR3 is TGCGCCAGCAGCCGTCTCACAGGGGCTAATGAAAAACTGTTTTTT. This translates into CASSRLTGANEKLFF.

The CDR3 loop is CASSPQDRAGQYF. The CDR3 nucleotides are TGTGCCAGCTCACCACAGGACAGGGCCGGGCAGTACTTC. This chain uses TRBV18 with TRBJ2-4; 8 positions agree with TRBD1. The trim removed 1 base at V and 13 bases at J, leaving 6 bases unmatched. The CDR3 contains 13 residues. Germline loops: CDR1 KGHSH, CDR2 LQKENI.

The gene calls are TRBV6-7 and TRBJ1-2; 7 positions match TRBD1. TRBV6-7 is labeled an ORF, and its function is uncertain. Trimming at V came to 2 bases and at J to 3 bases, leaving 6 bases not matched to a gene. This CDR3 contains 15 residues. The CDR3 loop is CASSYPSRGDYGYTF. The CDR3 DNA reads as TGTGCCAGCAGTTACCCTTCCAGGGGGGACTATGGCTACACCTTC.

The chain couples TRBV19 to TRBJ1-1; unclear D gene. CDR1 is LNHDA, CDR2 SQIVND, per germline (reference sequence). This CDR3 contains 13 residues. Trimming took 4 bases from V and 0 from J, leaving 6 bases between them. The CDR3 DNA sequence: TGTGCCAGTAGTACTACGGTGAACACTGAAGCTTTCTTT. Its protein product is CASSTTVNTEAFF.

The gene calls are TRBV15 and TRBJ1-2, with a weak D call TRBD1 (6 bases). The CDR3 sequence is 14 residues long. Germline CDR1 LNHNV, CDR2 YYDKDF (reference sequence). The V and J ends lost 0 bases and 7 bases respectively, with 12 bases between them. The CDR3 coding sequence is TGTGCCACCAGCAGAGATAAGTTAGGGGGTGGCTACACCTTC. Its translation is CATSRDKLGGGYTF.

The CDR3 DNA is TGTGCCAGCAGCTTGGTTCGGGGACTTCCCACAGATACGCAGTATTTT. It encodes CASSLVRGLPTDTQYF. V usage is TRBV5-4 and J usage is TRBJ2-3; a possible D gene is TRBD2 (6 bases). V was trimmed by 0 bases and J by 2 bases, leaving 13 bases between them. The CDR3 has 16 amino acids. In germline, CDR1 is SGHNT, CDR2 YYREEE (reference sequence).

This clone was detected only once. The V call is TRBV11-2, the J call TRBJ2-5, with 7 positions matching TRBD1. In germline, CDR1 is SGHAT, CDR2 FQNNGV. V shed 4 bases and J 2 bases; nucleotides not matched to a gene: 4. This CDR3 contains 14 residues. For the CDR3, the DNA is TGTGCCAGCAGCTACCAGGGGGAACAAGAGACCCAGTACTTC. Translation gives CASSYQGEQETQYF. The full variable domain, its missing parts supplied by reference TRBV11-2 and TRBJ2-5, is EAGVAQSPRYKIIEKRQSVAFWCNPISGHATLYWYQQILGQGPKLLIQFQNNGVVDDSQLPKDRFSAERLKGVDSTLKIQPAKLEDSAVYLCASSYQGEQETQYFGPGTRLLVL.

This chain links TRBV11-2 with TRBJ2-2; D gene uncertain. Trimming shortened V by 5 bases and J by 6 bases, and 22 bases separated the two germline ends. The CDR3 is made up of 17 amino acids. Germline V gene lookup returns CDR1 SGHAT and CDR2 FQNNGV. The CDR3 reads CASSTVFGRLNAGELFF. The CDR3 DNA follows: TGTGCCAGCAGCACGGTCTTCGGCAGGTTAAACGCCGGGGAGCTGTTTTTT.